This TCR beta chain was recorded in a study of cytomegalovirus exposure and HLA in healthy donors. As for the study in general: There were under 140 million unique TCR beta sequences, drawn from approximately 180 million T cells, in an earlier analysis. Study outcomes and limitations: A previous analysis found most TCR beta V segments productive roughly 90% or roughly 30% of the time. Upon later analysis, TCR association rates were observed to vary by HLA locus, being highest for DRB1 and lowest for HLA-C.

The length of the CDR3 is 17 residues. Germline V CDR1 and CDR2: MGHRA, YSYEKL. V lost 0 bases, J lost 2 bases, and 3 bases stayed unmatched. Vbeta (60) and Jbeta (13) primers were used in the PCR. Under the authors' procedure: In a later analysis, the count reached 74 million or so unique TCR beta chains, with roughly 11 million shared. TCRdb keeps only in-frame clones here, not all; method: immunoSEQ multiplex PCR. V, J and clone size are taken as reported in that table, and D and trimming were inferred from the DNA itself. The table lists some 44,000 clones. Comments on this clone: Antigen specificity is unknown.

The specimen was PBMCs. This clonotype was sampled from a woman under 40 in good health and CMV-seronegative. The V call is TRBV4-1, the J call TRBJ2-5, with 13 bases fitting TRBD2. The CDR3 sequence is CASSQDRTSGSQETQYF. The CDR3 DNA is TGCGCCAGCAGCCAAGACAGGACTAGCGGGAGTCAAGAGACCCAGTACTTC.